Each of the 17 T cell receptor beta chains below was sequenced from the same sample in a study of shared clonotypes between healthy human individuals. Data came from immunoSEQ multiplex PCR; TCRdb stores just in-frame clones and leaves some out. Among 2 million to 3 million clones listed, 80% to 95% were seen once. Sequenced sample: naive CD4+ T cells from PBMCs. Indicated subset: CD45RA+ positively selected. The receptors shown here come from a young man in good health. Some clones in this sample may be carry-over from other donors' samples.

On this clone: Distinct nucleotide sequences in the sample also encode this CDR3. The chain couples TRBV5-1 to TRBJ2-2; weak D call: TRBD2 (6 bases). V was shortened by 4 bases and J by 5 bases, with 9 bases between the two germline ends. The CDR3 covers 13 residues. Germline V CDR1 and CDR2: SGHRS, YFSETQ. The CDR3 loop reads CASSPRETGELFF. The CDR3 DNA follows: TGCGCCAGCAGCCCCCGGGAGACCGGGGAGCTGTTTTTT.

The CDR3 DNA is TGCGCCAGCAGCGTAGGGACAGGGGGCTCCGGGGAGCTGTTTTTT. Amino acids: CASSVGTGGSGELFF. The rearrangement joins TRBV5-1 to TRBJ2-2, with 12 bases lining up with TRBD1. This CDR3 is built from 15 residues. The ends lost 4 bases at V and 6 bases at J; junction bases unmatched: 4. Germline assignment: CDR1 SGHRS and CDR2 YFSETQ.

This clone has just one count. The chain combines TRBV30 with TRBJ1-1, with unresolved D. CDR1 and CDR2 (germline): GTSNPN, SVGIG (reference sequence). The CDR3 length is 13 residues. The V end was cut by 2 bases, the J end by 8 bases, with 15 bases between. CDR3: CAWSSHSASEAFF. The CDR3 nucleotides read TGTGCCTGGAGTTCACATAGTGCTTCAGAAGCTTTCTTT.

The chain has TRBV12-5 and TRBJ2-1; D is possibly TRBD1 (5 bases). This CDR3 contains 13 residues. V lost 0 bases and J lost 10, with 10 bases in between. Germline lookup yields CDR1 LGHNT and CDR2 FRNRAP. The CDR3 reads CASGLVQGVEQFF. For the CDR3, the DNA is TGTGCTAGTGGTTTGGTACAAGGGGTAGAGCAGTTCTTC. The entire variable domain, with the rest obtained from reference TRBV12-5 and TRBJ2-1, is as follows: DARVTQTPRHKVTEMGQEVTMRCQPILGHNTVFWYRQTMMQGLELLAYFRNRAPLDDSGMPKDRFSAEMPDATLATLKIQPSEPRDSAVYFCASGLVQGVEQFFGPGTRLTVL.

The chain joins TRBV29-1 to TRBJ2-1; 7 bases line up with TRBD1. The V segment lost 3 bases and the J segment 0 bases; nucleotides outside the gene matches: 8. Per the germline V gene, CDR1 is SQVTM and CDR2 is ANQGSEA. The CDR3 loop spans 16 amino acids. The CDR3 is CSVEARTGNSYNEQFF. CDR3 sequence (DNA): TGCAGCGTTGAGGCTCGGACAGGAAACTCCTACAATGAGCAGTTCTTC.

The chain links TRBV19 to TRBJ1-5; 7 nucleotides line up with TRBD1. With V trimmed by 7 bases and J by 0 bases, 6 bases remained unmatched. CDR3 length: 15 amino acids. Germline assignment: CDR1 LNHDA and CDR2 SQIVND (reference sequence). CDR3: CASTRTGFSNQPQHF. CDR3 bases: TGTGCCAGTACCCGGACAGGTTTTAGCAATCAGCCCCAGCATTTT.

This rearrangement joins TRBV28 to TRBJ1-2; 7 bases are a match to TRBD1. V was clipped by 4 bases and J by 3 bases; unmatched bases: 8. Per the germline V gene, CDR1 is MDHEN and CDR2 is SYDVKM. This CDR3 has 15 amino acids. CDR3 in DNA: TGTGCCAGCAGTTACCCTGGGGACAGATACTATGGCTACACCTTC. This sequence encodes CASSYPGDRYYGYTF.

This rearrangement joins TRBV28 to TRBJ1-5; possible D gene TRBD1, 6 bases. This CDR3 spans 18 amino acids. Germline CDR1 reads MDHEN; CDR2 reads SYDVKM. The V end lost 6 bases, the J end lost 2 bases, and 23 bases lay between the germline ends. CDR3 sequence: CASSGTLGGGDGNQPQHF. CDR3 DNA: TGTGCCAGCAGCGGTACTTTGGGGGGGGGCGACGGCAATCAGCCCCAGCATTTT.

The rearrangement links TRBV4-1 to TRBJ2-7; D is unclear. Germline V gene lookup returns CDR1 MGHRA and CDR2 YSYEKL. The ends were cut back, 4 bases at V and 5 bases at J, with 15 bases in the middle. This CDR3 is 14 amino acids long. Here the CDR3 DNA reads TGCGCCAGCAGCCTCTTTATTGGACGAAACGAGCAGTACTTC. Protein: CASSLFIGRNEQYF.

The J gene is TRBJ2-5, the V gene TRBV2; TRBD2 agrees at 7 bases. Per germline, CDR1 SNHLY and CDR2 FYNNEI. Unmatched junction bases numbered 12, after V lost 6 bases and J lost 5 bases. CDR3 size: 15 residues. The CDR3 DNA reads TGTGCCAGCAGCCAACGTGGGACTACTGCGGAGACCCAGTACTTC. Encoded protein: CASSQRGTTAETQYF. Variable domain in full (rest from reference TRBV2 and TRBJ2-5): EPEVTQTPSHQVTQMGQEVILRCVPISNHLYFYWYRQILGQKVEFLVSFYNNEISEKSEIFDDQFSVERPDGSNFTLKIRSTKLEDSAMYFCASSQRGTTAETQYFGPGTRLLVL.

This clone was seen just once. This chain links TRBV11-2 with TRBJ1-2; the D is unclear. The CDR3 is 13 residues long. Germline values: CDR1 SGHAT, CDR2 FQNNGV. Trimming cost V 2 bases and J 4 bases, with 8 bases left between them. The chain's CDR3 is CASSLKGSYGYTF. Written as DNA, the CDR3 is TGTGCCAGCAGCTTAAAGGGATCCTATGGCTACACCTTC.

This clone showed up just a few times. One end of the junction is discordant with germline, which a read error may explain. Other DNA variants within this sample encode the same CDR3. CDR3 in amino acids: CASSLGGYGYTF. The DNA of the CDR3 is TGTGCCAGCAGTTTAGGGGGGTATGGCTACACCTTC. The J gene is TRBJ1-2, the V gene TRBV7-9; perhaps TRBD1 as D (6 bases). CDR1 is SEHNR and CDR2 is FQNEAQ in the germline V gene (reference sequence). The CDR3 covers 12 residues.

J is TRBJ1-2 and V is TRBV7-9; D unresolved. V was shortened by 5 bases and J by 2 bases, with 15 bases between the two germline ends. Germline values: CDR1 SEHNR, CDR2 FQNEAQ (reference sequence). The CDR3 runs 15 residues. The CDR3 region has the DNA TGTGCCAGCAGCACCCCTGGCGGGATCAACTATGGCTACACCTTC. This codes for CASSTPGGINYGYTF.

This clone was recorded once. The chain has TRBV5-1 and TRBJ1-1, with 8 bases matching TRBD1. This CDR3 spans 18 amino acids. V gave up 1 base and J gave up 0 bases; unmatched junction bases: 11. Per germline, CDR1 SGHRS and CDR2 YFSETQ. In nucleotides, the CDR3 is TGCGCCAGCAGCTTGCTAGGGACAGGAGGGGCCATGAACACTGAAGCTTTCTTT. It encodes CASSLLGTGGAMNTEAFF.

V is TRBV7-2 and J is TRBJ2-3; 11 bases are shared with TRBD2. This CDR3 region has 19 residues. Per germline, CDR1 SGHTA and CDR2 FQGNSA. With 5 bases clipped from V and 4 bases from J, the junction kept 17 bases outside the gene matches. CDR3 loop: CASSTRGSLAGGLADTQYF. For the CDR3, the DNA is TGTGCCAGCAGCACCCGAGGGTCGCTAGCGGGAGGATTGGCAGATACGCAGTATTTT.

The J gene is TRBJ1-4, the V gene TRBV2, with D possibly matching TRBD1 (6 bases). The CDR3 has 12 amino acids. V was clipped by 6 bases and J by 5 bases, with 7 bases between them. Per the germline V gene, CDR1 is SNHLY and CDR2 is FYNNEI. The CDR3 reads CASRRGNEKLFF. CDR3 coding DNA: TGTGCCAGCAGGAGGGGGAATGAAAAACTGTTTTTT.

The V and J genes are TRBV29-1 and TRBJ1-2; no definite D call. Germline-derived CDR1 and CDR2 are SQVTM and ANQGSEA. V lost 3 bases and J lost 7, with 12 bases in between. This CDR3 comprises 12 residues. The CDR3 DNA reads as TGCAGCGTTGAGAGCCTAGGAGGTGGCTACACCTTC. Amino acids: CSVESLGGGYTF.